Listed here are 22 T cell receptor beta chains from one sample, sequenced in a study of cytomegalovirus exposure and HLA in healthy donors. PCR primers comprised 60 Vbeta and 13 Jbeta primers. The table came from immunoSEQ multiplex PCR; TCRdb's copy has only in-frame clones and leaves some out. The top ten hold roughly 7.3% of the sample, which has 150,000 to 200,000 clones, 60% to 85% seen once. Sequences were obtained from PBMCs. These receptors were collected from a male donor in good health and CMV-seropositive.

The chain carries TRBV30 and TRBJ2-7, with 10 nucleotides matching TRBD1. Germline CDR1 and CDR2: GTSNPN and SVGIG (reference sequence). The CDR3 is made up of 15 amino acids. V shed 1 base and J 6 bases; nucleotides not matched to a gene: 9. The DNA for the CDR3 is TGTGCCTGGAGTGAAGTCGGGACAGGGGAGTCCGAGCAGTACTTC. Residues: CAWSEVGTGESEQYF.

This clone appeared a few times. J is TRBJ2-7 and V is TRBV10-2; tentatively, D is TRBD2 (5 bases). The V end lost 10 bases, the J end lost 0 bases, and 13 bases lay between the germline ends. Germline values: CDR1 WSHSY, CDR2 SAAADI. The CDR3 runs 13 residues. The CDR3 bases are TGCGCCACCGGACTTATAAGCTCCTACGAGCAGTACTTC. It is translated as CATGLISSYEQYF.

This clone was counted once. The V call is TRBV19, the J call TRBJ1-5; 9 bases are shared with TRBD1. Per the germline V gene, CDR1 is LNHDA and CDR2 is SQIVND (reference sequence). The CDR3 consists of 16 residues. The V gene end was trimmed by 5 bases and the J gene end by 5 bases; junction bases not matched to a gene: 10. The CDR3, as DNA: TGTGCCAGTAGTGTAAGGGACAGGGACTCTTATCAGCCCCAGCATTTT. It encodes CASSVRDRDSYQPQHF.

In its sample, this clone was seen once. The chain is built from TRBV2 and TRBJ2-4, with 7 bases matching TRBD1. The CDR3 length is 17 residues. Per germline, CDR1 SNHLY and CDR2 FYNNEI. V dropped 6 bases and J dropped 6; count of bases not matched to a gene: 17. CDR3 bases: TGTGCCAGCAGCCTAATCGTGACAGGGAACCTGGGAAACATTCAGTACTTC. It translates to CASSLIVTGNLGNIQYF.

This sequence joins TRBV7-3 and TRBJ1-2, with D maybe TRBD1 (5 bases). The CDR3 loop spans 16 amino acids. Looked up from germline, CDR1 is SGHTA and CDR2 is FQGTGA. Deletions cut 5 bases from V and 4 bases from J, with 20 bases between. DNA for the CDR3: TGTGCCAGCAGCCCCGTTGGGGCCCCCCGTACCTATGGCTACACCTTC. Amino acid sequence: CASSPVGAPRTYGYTF.

V gene TRBV29-1 combines with J gene TRBJ2-7; D may be TRBD1 (6 bases). The V gene lost 1 base and the J gene lost 0 bases, with 7 bases spanning the gap. The germline gives CDR1 SQVTM, CDR2 ANQGSEA. The CDR3 covers 13 residues. The CDR3 spells CSVEGQASYEQYF. The CDR3 DNA reads TGCAGCGTTGAAGGACAGGCCTCCTACGAGCAGTACTTC.

The chain couples TRBV18 to TRBJ2-5, with a possible D match to TRBD1 (6 bases). CDR1 KGHSH and CDR2 LQKENI come from the germline V gene. This CDR3 is built from 14 residues. Trimming removed 3 bases from V and 1 base from J, with 9 bases in between. The CDR3 loop is CASSPGQFQETQYF. For the CDR3, the DNA is TGTGCCAGCTCACCCGGACAGTTCCAAGAGACCCAGTACTTC.

The rearrangement uses TRBV7-8 and TRBJ1-4; 10 bases align to TRBD1. This CDR3 is 15 amino acids long. The V segment lost 2 bases and the J segment 6 bases; nucleotides outside the gene matches: 3. Germline lookup yields CDR1 SGHVS and CDR2 FQNEAQ. The CDR3 DNA follows: TGTGCCAGCAGCTTACAGGACAGGGGGGATGAAAAACTGTTTTTT. Amino acids: CASSLQDRGDEKLFF. The full variable domain, completed using reference TRBV7-8 and TRBJ1-4, is GAGVSQSPRYKVAKRGQDVALRCDPISGHVSLFWYQQALGQGPEFLTYFQNEAQLDKSGLPSDRFFAERPEGSVSTLKIQRTQQEDSAVYLCASSLQDRGDEKLFFGSGTQLSVL.

V usage is TRBV5-4 and J usage is TRBJ2-7, with TRBD2 matching over 8 bases. The germline V gene has CDR1 SGHNT and CDR2 YYREEE (reference sequence). Losses at the gene ends were 9 bases for V and 1 base for J; bases not matched to a gene: 6. CDR3 length: 13 amino acids. The CDR3 DNA follows: TGTGCCATTGGGCTAGCGGGTTCCTACGAGCAGTACTTC. This translates into CAIGLAGSYEQYF.

V usage is TRBV5-8 and J usage is TRBJ2-3, with 9 bases fitting TRBD2. The V gene's germline CDR1 is SGHTS and CDR2 YDEGEE. CDR3 length: 16 residues. V gave up 0 bases and J gave up 4 bases; unmatched junction bases: 6. CDR3 nucleotide sequence: TGTGCCAGCAGCTTGGCCGGGACTAGCCGGTCAGATACGCAGTATTTT. Protein sequence: CASSLAGTSRSDTQYF.

The gene calls are TRBV5-8 and TRBJ2-2, with D perhaps TRBD1 (6 bases). CDR1 SGHTS and CDR2 YDEGEE come from the germline V gene. This CDR3 is built from 15 residues. V was clipped by 5 bases and J by 6 bases, with 17 bases between them. CDR3 sequence reads: CASRMHLNRAGELFF. In DNA, the CDR3 is TGTGCCAGCAGGATGCACCTAAACAGGGCCGGGGAGCTGTTTTTT. The full variable domain, its missing parts supplied by reference TRBV5-8 and TRBJ2-2, is EAGVTQSPTHLIKTRGQQATLRCSPISGHTSVYWYQQALGLGLQFLLWYDEGEERNRGNFPPRFSGRQFPNYSSELNVNALELEDSALYLCASRMHLNRAGELFFGEGSRLTVL.

CDR3 sequence (DNA): TGTGCCGCATCAAGGGGGGATACGCAGTATTTT. As protein: CAASRGDTQYF. V is TRBV5-6 and J is TRBJ2-3; D possibly corresponds to TRBD1 (6 bases). The germline V gene encodes CDR1 SGHDT and CDR2 YYEEEE. The V end was cut by 10 bases, the J end by 6 bases, with 12 bases between. CDR3 length: 11 amino acids.

This chain connects TRBV7-2 to TRBJ1-5; 10 bases are shared with TRBD1. The V gene's germline CDR1 is SGHTA and CDR2 FQGNSA. V lost 2 bases and J lost 6; bases outside the gene matches: 7. The CDR3 has 16 amino acids. The CDR3 region is CASSLRPGTGAQPQHF. Here the CDR3 DNA reads TGTGCCAGCAGCTTAAGGCCGGGGACAGGGGCTCAGCCCCAGCATTTT.

The chain carries TRBV6-6 and TRBJ1-2, with 8 nucleotides matching TRBD1. J lost 7 bases, V lost 4 bases, and 14 bases had no gene match. The CDR3 has 16 amino acids. CDR1 and CDR2 from the germline V gene are MNHNY and SVGAGI (reference sequence). CDR3 sequence: CASSWGRDRSPGGYTF. CDR3 bases: TGTGCCAGCAGTTGGGGGAGGGACAGGTCCCCTGGTGGCTACACCTTC.

J is TRBJ2-5 and V is TRBV5-1; D is uncertain. Trimming removed 0 bases from V and 7 bases from J, with 7 bases in between. Germline-derived CDR1 and CDR2 are SGHRS and YFSETQ. The CDR3 totals 12 residues. CDR3 amino acids: CASSLDAGTQYF. The DNA for the CDR3 is TGCGCCAGCAGCTTGGACGCCGGGACCCAGTACTTC.

This CDR3 is CASSWGRQGRAGNTIYF. CDR3 nucleotide sequence: TGTGCCAGCAGCTGGGGTCGACAGGGGAGGGCTGGAAACACCATATATTTT. The V gene is TRBV7-9, the J gene TRBJ1-3; 8 bases agree with TRBD1. CDR3 length: 17 residues. The V gene's germline CDR1 is SEHNR and CDR2 FQNEAQ (reference sequence). The V segment lost 4 bases and the J segment 2 bases; nucleotides outside the gene matches: 10.

The rearrangement joins TRBV7-9 to TRBJ2-1; no definite D call. CDR3 size: 15 residues. V lost 2 bases to trimming and J lost 0 bases, with 8 bases between them. CDR1 and CDR2 from the germline V gene are SEHNR and FQNEAQ (reference sequence). DNA of the CDR3: TGTGCCAGCAGCTTAAACAGTAGCTCCTACAATGAGCAGTTCTTC. Encoded protein: CASSLNSSSYNEQFF.

This chain uses TRBV9 with TRBJ2-3, with D perhaps matching TRBD2 (5 bases). The germline V gene has CDR1 SGDLS and CDR2 YYNGEE. This CDR3 comprises 15 residues. Between the trimmed V and J ends, which lost 3 bases and 3 bases, there was a span of 14 bases. The CDR3, as DNA: TGTGCCAGCAGCGATAACGGGGAGAGGACAGATACGCAGTATTTT. This translates into CASSDNGERTDTQYF.

The chain carries TRBV11-2 and TRBJ2-7; D possibly corresponds to TRBD1 (5 bases). V dropped 7 bases and J dropped 2 bases, with 18 bases sitting between them. CDR1 and CDR2 (germline): SGHAT, FQNNGV. CDR3 length: 15 amino acids. The CDR3, as DNA: TGTGCCAGCACCACACCAGGCGACAGACCCTACGAGCAGTACTTC. This sequence encodes CASTTPGDRPYEQYF.

The CDR3 here is CASSRPQTQGNSYNEQFF. CDR3 DNA sequence: TGTGCCAGTAGTAGGCCCCAAACACAGGGCAACTCCTACAATGAGCAGTTCTTC. The chain recombines TRBV19 with TRBJ2-1; possibly TRBD1 for D (6 bases). CDR1 is LNHDA, CDR2 SQIVND, per germline (reference sequence). V was trimmed by 4 bases and J by 0 bases, leaving 19 bases between them. The CDR3 covers 18 residues.

The genes are TRBV6-1 and TRBJ2-7, with 8 bases matching TRBD1. Germline V gene lookup returns CDR1 MNHNS and CDR2 SASEGT. Unmatched junction bases numbered 7, after V lost 5 bases and J lost 7 bases. The CDR3 has 13 amino acids. This CDR3 is CASSRTGTREQYF. The CDR3 DNA sequence: TGTGCCAGCAGTAGGACAGGGACCCGGGAGCAGTACTTC.

The chain recombines TRBV9 with TRBJ1-2; unclear D gene. The CDR3 extends over 14 amino acids. From germline, CDR1 is SGDLS and CDR2 YYNGEE. Trimming took 3 bases from V and 8 from J, leaving 17 bases between them. CDR3 sequence reads: CASSAEEALGGYTF. The CDR3 DNA follows: TGTGCCAGCAGCGCCGAAGAGGCCCTCGGAGGCTACACCTTC.